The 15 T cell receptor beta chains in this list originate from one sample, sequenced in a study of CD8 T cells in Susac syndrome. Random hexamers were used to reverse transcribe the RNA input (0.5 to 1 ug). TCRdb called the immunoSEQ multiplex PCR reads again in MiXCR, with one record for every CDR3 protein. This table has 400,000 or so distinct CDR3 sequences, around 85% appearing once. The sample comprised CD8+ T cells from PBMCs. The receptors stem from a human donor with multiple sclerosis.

This chain's CDR3 is CASSSTVSGITGELFF. The CDR3 nucleotides read TGTGCCAGCAGCTCCACCGTCTCAGGGATCACCGGGGAGCTGTTTTTT. This chain links TRBV7-9 with TRBJ2-2; D might be TRBD1 (5 bases). CDR3 length equals 16 residues. V was cut by 4 bases and J by 4 bases, with 16 bases left in between. Germline CDR1 SEHNR, CDR2 FQNEAQ (reference sequence).

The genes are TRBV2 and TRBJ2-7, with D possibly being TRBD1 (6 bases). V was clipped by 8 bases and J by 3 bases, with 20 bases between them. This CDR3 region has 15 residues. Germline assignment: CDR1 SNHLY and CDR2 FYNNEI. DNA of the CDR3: TGTGCCAGCTTTACCCTAGGTCACAGGGACTACGAGCAGTACTTC. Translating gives CASFTLGHRDYEQYF.

The CDR3 bases are TGTGCCAGCAGCTTAGGTTGGGGCGCCACTGAAGCTTTCTTT. This sequence encodes CASSLGWGATEAFF. The chain is built from TRBV13 and TRBJ1-1; maybe TRBD1 (5 bases). Germline V gene sequence: CDR1 PRHDT, CDR2 FYEKMQ (reference sequence). Between the trimmed V and J ends, which lost 0 bases and 4 bases, there was a span of 9 bases. CDR3 length: 14 residues.

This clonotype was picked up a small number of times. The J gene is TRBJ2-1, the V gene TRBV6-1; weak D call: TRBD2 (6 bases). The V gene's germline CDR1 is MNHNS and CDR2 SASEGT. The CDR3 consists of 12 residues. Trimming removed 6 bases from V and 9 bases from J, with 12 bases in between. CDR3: CASSPGAAEQFF. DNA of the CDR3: TGTGCCAGCAGCCCGGGAGCGGCTGAGCAGTTCTTC.

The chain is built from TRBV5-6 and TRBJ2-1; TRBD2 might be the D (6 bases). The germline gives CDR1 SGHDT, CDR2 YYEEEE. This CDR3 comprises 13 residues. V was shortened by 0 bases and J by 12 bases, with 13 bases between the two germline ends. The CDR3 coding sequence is TGTGCCAGCAGCTTGGCCGAGGGAGGATGGCAGTTCTTC. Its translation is CASSLAEGGWQFF.

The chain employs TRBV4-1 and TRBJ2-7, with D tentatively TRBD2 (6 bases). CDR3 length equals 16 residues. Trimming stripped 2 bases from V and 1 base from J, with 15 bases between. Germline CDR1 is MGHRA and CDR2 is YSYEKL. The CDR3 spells CASSQSSSGSSYEQYF. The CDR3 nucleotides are TGCGCCAGCAGCCAAAGCAGTAGCGGATCTTCCTACGAGCAGTACTTC.

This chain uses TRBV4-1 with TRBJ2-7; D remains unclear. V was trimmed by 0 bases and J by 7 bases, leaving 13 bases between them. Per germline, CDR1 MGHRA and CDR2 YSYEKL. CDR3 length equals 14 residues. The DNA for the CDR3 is TGCGCCAGCAGCCAAGATAAGGCCCCTTGGGAGCAGTACTTC. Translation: CASSQDKAPWEQYF.

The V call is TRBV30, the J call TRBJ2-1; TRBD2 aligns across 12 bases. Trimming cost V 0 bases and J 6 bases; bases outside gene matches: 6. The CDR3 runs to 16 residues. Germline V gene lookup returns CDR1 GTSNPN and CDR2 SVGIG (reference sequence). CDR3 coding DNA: TGTGCCTGGAGTGTCCCGACTAGCGGGAGATTCAATGAGCAGTTCTTC. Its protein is CAWSVPTSGRFNEQFF. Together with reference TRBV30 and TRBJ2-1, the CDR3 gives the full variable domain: SQTIHQWPATLVQPVGSPLSLECTVEGTSNPNLYWYRQAAGRGLQLLFYSVGIGQISSEVPQNLSASRPQDRQFILSSKKLLLSDSGFYLCAWSVPTSGRFNEQFFGPGTRLTVL.

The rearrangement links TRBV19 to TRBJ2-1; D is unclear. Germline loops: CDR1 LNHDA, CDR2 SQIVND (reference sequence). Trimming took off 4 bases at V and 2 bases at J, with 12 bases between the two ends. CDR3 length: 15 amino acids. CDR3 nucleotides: TGTGCCAGTAGTACGATACTTGGACCCTACAATGAGCAGTTCTTC. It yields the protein CASSTILGPYNEQFF.

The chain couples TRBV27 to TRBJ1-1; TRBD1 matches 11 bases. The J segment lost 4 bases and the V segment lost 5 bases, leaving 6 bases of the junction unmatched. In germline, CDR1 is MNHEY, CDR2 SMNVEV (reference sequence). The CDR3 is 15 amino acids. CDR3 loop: CASSLGQGGITEAFF. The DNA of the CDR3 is TGTGCCAGCAGTCTGGGACAGGGGGGCATCACTGAAGCTTTCTTT.

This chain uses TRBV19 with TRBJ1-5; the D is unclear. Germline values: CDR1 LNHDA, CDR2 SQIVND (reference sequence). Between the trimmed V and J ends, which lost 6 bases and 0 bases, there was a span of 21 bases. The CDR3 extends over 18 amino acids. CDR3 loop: CASSPPERERFSNQPQHF. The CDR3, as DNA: TGTGCCAGTAGCCCTCCGGAAAGGGAGAGGTTTAGCAATCAGCCCCAGCATTTT.

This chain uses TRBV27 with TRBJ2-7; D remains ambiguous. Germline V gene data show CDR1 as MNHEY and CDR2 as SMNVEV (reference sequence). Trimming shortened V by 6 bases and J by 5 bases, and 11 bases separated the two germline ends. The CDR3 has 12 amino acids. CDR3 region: CASRPAPDEQYF. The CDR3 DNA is TGTGCCAGCAGACCCGCCCCGGACGAGCAGTACTTC.

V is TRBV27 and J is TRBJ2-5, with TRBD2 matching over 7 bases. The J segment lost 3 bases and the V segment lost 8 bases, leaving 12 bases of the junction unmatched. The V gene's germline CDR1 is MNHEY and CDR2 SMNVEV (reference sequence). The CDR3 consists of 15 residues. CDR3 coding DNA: TGTGCCAGCGCCCTAGGCGAGGCGGGAGAAGAGACCCAGTACTTC. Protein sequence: CASALGEAGEETQYF.

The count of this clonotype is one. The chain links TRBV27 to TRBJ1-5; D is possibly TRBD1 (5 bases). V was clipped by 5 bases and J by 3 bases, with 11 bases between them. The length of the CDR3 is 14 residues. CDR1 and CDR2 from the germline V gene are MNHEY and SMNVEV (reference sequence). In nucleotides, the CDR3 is TGTGCCAGCAGTGTAGCAGGGCACAATCAGCCCCAGCATTTT. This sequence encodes CASSVAGHNQPQHF.

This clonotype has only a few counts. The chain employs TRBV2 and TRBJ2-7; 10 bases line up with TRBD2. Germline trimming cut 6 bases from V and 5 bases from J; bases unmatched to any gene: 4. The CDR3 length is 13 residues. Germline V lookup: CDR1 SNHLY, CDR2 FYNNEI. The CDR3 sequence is CASSLTSGNEQYF. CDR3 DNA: TGTGCCAGCAGCTTAACTAGCGGGAACGAGCAGTACTTC.